This entry lists 22 T cell receptor beta chains sequenced from one sample in a study of blood T cell repertoires in COVID-19 (dated by TCRdb to about 2020). The library was produced with the immunoSEQ multiplex PCR assay. What TCRdb holds here is the immuneACCESS table cut down to in-frame rearrangements. Part of the clones is not present; checked against another copy, under half of the missing clones reflect an unresolved V gene, and the others are unexplained. The sample has roughly 250,000 clones on record, approximately 90% of them singletons. The top ten clones comprise about 2.1% of the sample. The source material was peripheral blood. The receptors were sampled from a woman in her thirties or forties who had recovered from COVID-19.

This clone was observed once. The chain uses TRBV19 and TRBJ1-5; D uncertain. The CDR3 runs to 14 residues. V lost 0 bases and J lost 1, with 4 bases in between. CDR1 is LNHDA, CDR2 SQIVND, per germline (reference sequence). CDR3 bases: TGTGCCAGTAGTATAGAATCGAGCAATCAGCCCCAGCATTTT. Residues: CASSIESSNQPQHF. Variable domain in full (rest from reference TRBV19 and TRBJ1-5): DGGITQSPKYLFRKEGQNVTLSCEQNLNHDAMYWYRQDPGQGLRLIYYSQIVNDFQKGDIAEGYSVSREKKESFPLTVTSAQKNPTAFYLCASSIESSNQPQHFGDGTRLSIL.

The CDR3 DNA follows: TGTGCCAGCAGCTTAGCCGGGGGGACTCTATCCCATCAAGAGACCCAGTACTTC. Translation: CASSLAGGTLSHQETQYF. The chain carries TRBV7-2 and TRBJ2-5; 7 bases fit TRBD2. Germline V lookup: CDR1 SGHTA, CDR2 FQGNSA. V shed 0 bases and J 2 bases; nucleotides not matched to a gene: 12. CDR3 length: 18 amino acids. Using reference TRBV7-2 and TRBJ2-5 for the parts outside the CDR3, the full variable domain is GAGVSQSPSNKVTEKGKDVELRCDPISGHTALYWYRQSLGQGLEFLIYFQGNSAPDKSGLPSDRFSAERTGGSVSTLTIQRTQQEDSAVYLCASSLAGGTLSHQETQYFGPGTRLLVL.

The chain uses TRBV27 and TRBJ2-7, with D perhaps matching TRBD2 (6 bases). Trimming removed 3 bases at V and 6 bases at J, with 9 bases between. There are 12 residues in the CDR3. Germline V CDR1 and CDR2: MNHEY, SMNVEV (reference sequence). The chain's CDR3 is CASSLGGSEQYF. The CDR3 DNA sequence: TGTGCCAGCAGTTTGGGGGGTAGCGAGCAGTACTTC.

The chain carries TRBV19 and TRBJ1-2; D is perhaps TRBD1 (6 bases). The V gene's germline CDR1 is LNHDA and CDR2 SQIVND (reference sequence). With 9 bases removed from V and 4 bases from J, the gap between germline ends came to 9 bases. The CDR3 totals 11 residues. CDR3 coding DNA: TGTGCCAGCAGGGACACCTATGGCTACACCTTC. Translated: CASRDTYGYTF.

This chain links TRBV5-1 with TRBJ1-2, with 9 bases matching TRBD1. J lost 7 bases, V lost 4 bases, and 5 bases had no gene match. Germline V gene sequence: CDR1 SGHRS, CDR2 YFSETQ. There are 13 residues in the CDR3. The DNA of the CDR3 is TGCGCCAGCAGCCGGACAGGGGATCTTGGCTACACCTTC. Translating gives CASSRTGDLGYTF. The full variable domain, completed using reference TRBV5-1 and TRBJ1-2, is KAGVTQTPRYLIKTRGQQVTLSCSPISGHRSVSWYQQTPGQGLQFLFEYFSETQRNKGNFPGRFSGRQFSNSRSEMNVSTLELGDSALYLCASSRTGDLGYTFGSGTRLTVV.

This clone was seen more than once but under ten times. The chain carries TRBV5-5 and TRBJ1-5, with a possible D match to TRBD1 (6 bases). Deletions cut 0 bases from V and 0 bases from J, with 7 bases between. CDR1 is SGHKS and CDR2 is YYEKEE in the germline V gene (reference sequence). The CDR3 is 15 residues long. This chain's CDR3 is CASSLAGDSNQPQHF. The CDR3 region has the DNA TGTGCCAGCAGCTTGGCAGGGGATAGCAATCAGCCCCAGCATTTT.

The genes are TRBV25-1 and TRBJ2-7, with D possibly TRBD1 on 6 matching bases. The CDR3 runs to 14 residues. Trimming left V 7 bases short and J 2 bases short, with 15 bases between. Germline CDR1 MGHDK, CDR2 SYGVNS. The CDR3 region is CASNPTGFAYEQYF. The DNA for the CDR3 is TGTGCCAGCAACCCGACAGGTTTCGCCTACGAGCAGTACTTC.

This sequence joins TRBV23-1 and TRBJ2-3, with 10 bases that match TRBD2. TRBV23-1 is noted as an ORF with a role that remains uncertain. With 8 bases clipped from V and 3 bases from J, the junction kept 11 bases outside the gene matches. CDR3 length: 16 amino acids. The CDR3 DNA is TGCGCCAGCCCTCCTTTAGCGGGGGGTAGGACAGATACGCAGTATTTT. Translation gives CASPPLAGGRTDTQYF.

The gene calls are TRBV20-1 and TRBJ1-5; 8 bases map to TRBD1. This CDR3 region has 16 residues. CDR1 is DFQATT, CDR2 SNEGSKA, per germline (reference sequence). J was trimmed by 7 bases and V by 3 bases; bases with no gene match: 14. The CDR3 sequence: CSASSPLTGGSQPQHF. The CDR3 DNA follows: TGCAGTGCTAGTTCACCCCTAACAGGGGGTAGCCAGCCCCAGCATTTT.

The rearrangement joins TRBV5-4 to TRBJ2-1; 9 bases line up with TRBD1. The length of the CDR3 is 15 residues. Germline assignment: CDR1 SGHNT and CDR2 YYREEE (reference sequence). Losses at the gene ends were 3 bases for V and 7 bases for J; bases not matched to a gene: 8. The CDR3 loop is CASSSPGQGENEQFF. The CDR3 DNA reads as TGTGCCAGCAGCTCCCCGGGACAGGGTGAGAATGAGCAGTTCTTC.

The rearrangement joins TRBV6-5 to TRBJ1-1, with D unresolved. Germline CDR1 and CDR2: MNHEY and SVGAGI. V lost 6 bases to trimming and J lost 8 bases, with 10 bases between them. The CDR3 has 11 amino acids. CDR3 sequence (DNA): TGTGCCAGCAGGCACAAGTCAGAAGCTTTCTTT. Its protein is CASRHKSEAFF.

V and J are TRBV7-9 and TRBJ1-6; D call uncertain. Germline values: CDR1 SEHNR, CDR2 FQNEAQ (reference sequence). V was pared by 11 bases and J by 10 bases, with 6 bases between. This CDR3 has 9 amino acids. The CDR3: CAAGSPLHF. CDR3 bases: TGTGCCGCGGGGTCACCCCTCCACTTT.

The chain uses TRBV28 and TRBJ1-5, with 7 bases lining up with TRBD1. The germline gives CDR1 MDHEN, CDR2 SYDVKM. After removal of 3 bases from V and 0 bases from J, the junction contained 14 bases not matched to a gene. The CDR3 runs to 19 residues. The CDR3, as DNA: TGTGCCAGCAGTTTCAAAGTGACAGGGTCATTCTATAGCAATCAGCCCCAGCATTTT. Translated: CASSFKVTGSFYSNQPQHF. The full variable domain, rest sourced from reference TRBV28 and TRBJ1-5, is DVKVTQSSRYLVKRTGEKVFLECVQDMDHENMFWYRQDPGLGLRLIYFSYDVKMKEKGDIPEGYSVSREKKERFSLILESASTNQTSMYLCASSFKVTGSFYSNQPQHFGDGTRLSIL.

The CDR3 DNA reads as TGTGCCAGCTTACAGGGATGGGGGCAGCCCCAGCATTTT. Amino acid sequence: CASLQGWGQPQHF. The gene calls are TRBV19 and TRBJ1-5, with a possible D match to TRBD1 (6 bases). Germline V gene sequence: CDR1 LNHDA, CDR2 SQIVND (reference sequence). Deletions cut 9 bases from V and 7 bases from J, with 16 bases between. This CDR3 spans 13 amino acids.

The rearrangement joins TRBV9 to TRBJ1-1; TRBD1 matches 8 bases. V was pared by 3 bases and J by 3 bases, with 4 bases of the junction left unmatched. Germline assignment: CDR1 SGDLS and CDR2 YYNGEE. This CDR3 is built from 14 residues. The CDR3 loop is CASSARTGHTEAFF. CDR3 bases: TGTGCCAGCAGCGCTCGGACAGGGCACACTGAAGCTTTCTTT.

This chain uses TRBV6-2 or TRBV6-3 with TRBJ2-3, with 11 bases that match TRBD2. V shed 4 bases and J 4 bases; nucleotides not matched to a gene: 13. The CDR3 consists of 18 residues. Germline assignment: CDR1 MNHEY and CDR2 SVGEGT. The CDR3: CASSWTPGLAVLADTQYF. The CDR3 nucleotides are TGTGCCAGCAGTTGGACACCGGGACTAGCGGTTTTAGCAGATACGCAGTATTTT.

The chain uses TRBV7-2 and TRBJ2-7; perhaps TRBD2 as D (6 bases). This CDR3 contains 15 residues. The germline V gene has CDR1 SGHTA and CDR2 FQGNSA. The V end lost 2 bases, the J end lost 7 bases, and 18 bases lay between the germline ends. For the CDR3, the DNA is TGTGCCAGCAGCTTATCGCGGACTACCGGAGGGGAGCAGTACTTC. Protein: CASSLSRTTGGEQYF.

This chain connects TRBV7-8 to TRBJ1-1; 7 positions match TRBD1. Germline loops: CDR1 SGHVS, CDR2 FQNEAQ. The CDR3 length is 17 residues. With V trimmed by 0 bases and J by 0 bases, 7 bases remained unmatched. The chain's CDR3 is CASSLAGLGGMNTEAFF. As DNA, the CDR3 is TGTGCCAGCAGCTTAGCTGGGTTAGGGGGCATGAACACTGAAGCTTTCTTT.

The rearrangement links TRBV27 to TRBJ2-1; 7 bases agree with TRBD2. The CDR3 consists of 16 residues. Germline V gives CDR1 MNHEY, CDR2 SMNVEV (reference sequence). V dropped 7 bases and J dropped 4; count of bases not matched to a gene: 13. The CDR3 spells CASTRFGGSYYNEQFF. CDR3 in DNA: TGTGCCAGCACCAGGTTTGGCGGGAGTTATTACAATGAGCAGTTCTTC.

J is TRBJ1-1 and V is TRBV5-4; D is uncertain. Germline loops: CDR1 SGHNT, CDR2 YYREEE (reference sequence). Trimming removed 4 bases at V and 1 base at J, with 14 bases between. CDR3 length: 15 amino acids. The CDR3 DNA reads TGTGCCAGCAGCCCCCGGCGGGGAGAGAACACTGAAGCTTTCTTT. Amino acids: CASSPRRGENTEAFF.

The gene calls are TRBV11-3 and TRBJ2-5; maybe TRBD1 (5 bases). CDR3 length equals 17 residues. The V and J ends lost 3 bases and 2 bases respectively, with 19 bases between them. Looked up from germline, CDR1 is SGHNT and CDR2 is YENEEA. The CDR3 loop reads CASSFPAPITGQETQYF. The CDR3 DNA follows: TGTGCCAGCAGCTTCCCCGCCCCAATTACAGGACAAGAGACCCAGTACTTC.

The sample holds a few counts of this clone. V usage is TRBV19 and J usage is TRBJ1-6; D perhaps matches TRBD1 (6 bases). This CDR3 region has 13 residues. Germline V CDR1 and CDR2: LNHDA, SQIVND (reference sequence). Deletions cut 8 bases from V and 7 bases from J, with 12 bases between. For the CDR3, the DNA is TGTGCCAGTGGACAGATGACAAATTCACCCCTCCACTTT. Translated, it gives CASGQMTNSPLHF.